Following are 25 T cell receptor beta chains from one sample sequenced in a study of cytomegalovirus exposure and HLA in healthy donors. This PCR relied on a set of 60 Vbeta primers and 13 Jbeta primers. This table comes from immunoSEQ multiplex PCR, and its TCRdb copy is limited to in-frame clones, with some not included. The data hold over 130,000 clones, with approximately 57% observed a single time. What was sequenced was PBMCs. These receptors originate from a male donor in good health and CMV-seronegative.

The sample holds one count of this clone. The CDR3 here is CASSPGRGPATDTQYF. CDR3 in DNA: TGTGCCAGCTCACCGGGCAGGGGGCCGGCCACAGATACGCAGTATTTT. The V and J genes are TRBV18 and TRBJ2-3; 8 nucleotides align to TRBD1. The CDR3 sequence is 16 residues long. Germline V CDR1 and CDR2: KGHSH, LQKENI. Trimming removed 3 bases from V and 2 bases from J; junction bases left unmatched: 7.

The V call is TRBV5-4, the J call TRBJ2-2; no firm D call. Trimming pared 4 bases from V and 7 bases from J, leaving 14 bases between. Germline V lookup: CDR1 SGHNT, CDR2 YYREEE (reference sequence). This CDR3 contains 14 residues. In DNA form, the CDR3 reads TGTGCCAGCAGCATTAGCAGCCCTGGCGGGGAGCTGTTTTTT. Translation gives CASSISSPGGELFF.

The CDR3 here is CASSDPGLTDTQYF. In DNA form, the CDR3 reads TGTGCCAGTAGTGATCCGGGACTCACAGATACGCAGTATTTT. The V and J genes are TRBV19 and TRBJ2-3, with D tentatively TRBD2 (6 bases). Between the trimmed V and J ends, which lost 5 bases and 2 bases, there was a span of 11 bases. CDR1 LNHDA and CDR2 SQIVND come from the germline V gene (reference sequence). The CDR3 sequence is 14 residues long. Looking up the rest from reference TRBV19 and TRBJ2-3 gives the full variable domain: DGGITQSPKYLFRKEGQNVTLSCEQNLNHDAMYWYRQDPGQGLRLIYYSQIVNDFQKGDIAEGYSVSREKKESFPLTVTSAQKNPTAFYLCASSDPGLTDTQYFGPGTRLTVL.

This clone was counted between two and nine times. This chain links TRBV5-4 with TRBJ2-1, with 8 bases that match TRBD2. This CDR3 is 16 amino acids long. Germline values: CDR1 SGHNT, CDR2 YYREEE (reference sequence). With 0 bases clipped from V and 0 bases from J, the junction kept 2 bases outside the gene matches. Written as DNA, the CDR3 is TGTGCCAGCAGCTTGGACGCGGGGGGCTCCTACAATGAGCAGTTCTTC. This translates into CASSLDAGGSYNEQFF.

The chain couples TRBV25-1 to TRBJ1-1; weak D call: TRBD1 (6 bases). The CDR3 covers 14 residues. Trimming shortened V by 4 bases and J by 4 bases, and 13 bases separated the two germline ends. CDR1 is MGHDK, CDR2 SYGVNS, per germline. The CDR3 is CASSVDRLATEAFF. The CDR3 DNA follows: TGTGCCAGCAGTGTAGACAGGTTGGCCACTGAAGCTTTCTTT. Together with reference TRBV25-1 and TRBJ1-1, the CDR3 gives the full variable domain: EADIYQTPRYLVIGTGKKITLECSQTMGHDKMYWYQQDPGMELHLIHYSYGVNSTEKGDLSSESTVSRIRTEHFPLTLESARPSHTSQYLCASSVDRLATEAFFGQGTRLTVV.

This clone was picked up a small number of times. V is TRBV7-2 and J is TRBJ1-4; D uncertain. Trimming cost V 1 base and J 8 bases, with 23 bases left between them. Per germline, CDR1 SGHTA and CDR2 FQGNSA. CDR3 length equals 18 residues. CDR3 DNA sequence: TGTGCCAGCAGCTTAGACCCCGGCCGGCGGGGTCTTAGAGAAAAACTGTTTTTT. Amino acids: CASSLDPGRRGLREKLFF.

This clone was observed a handful of times. This chain uses TRBV6-1 with TRBJ2-5; tentative D call: TRBD2 (5 bases). The CDR3 has 14 amino acids. The germline V and J ends were trimmed by 3 bases and 4 bases, with 12 bases remaining between them. The germline gives CDR1 MNHNS, CDR2 SASEGT. The CDR3 DNA sequence: TGTGCCAGCAGTGACCAACTAGTTGCAGAGACCCAGTACTTC. Protein: CASSDQLVAETQYF.

This clone was seen once. The V call is TRBV9, the J call TRBJ2-1; 9 bases line up with TRBD1. CDR1 is SGDLS and CDR2 is YYNGEE in the germline V gene. The CDR3 extends over 14 amino acids. V was pared by 4 bases and J by 7 bases, with 6 bases of the junction left unmatched. The CDR3 here is CASSTGQGLNEQFF. The CDR3 DNA reads TGTGCCAGCAGCACGGGACAGGGTCTTAATGAGCAGTTCTTC.

This clone turned up a few times. This sequence joins TRBV18 and TRBJ1-2, with TRBD1 matching 7 bases. Germline V lookup: CDR1 KGHSH, CDR2 LQKENI. With 3 bases clipped from V and 6 bases from J, the junction kept 10 bases outside the gene matches. This CDR3 has 15 residues. CDR3: CASSPIGQEGNGYTF. CDR3 DNA: TGTGCCAGCTCACCTATAGGACAGGAGGGGAATGGCTACACCTTC. Full variable domain (outside the CDR3, taken from reference TRBV18 and TRBJ1-2): NAGVMQNPRHLVRRRGQEARLRCSPMKGHSHVYWYRQLPEEGLKFMVYLQKENIIDESGMPKERFSAEFPKEGPSILRIQQVVRGDSAAYFCASSPIGQEGNGYTFGSGTRLTVV.

The CDR3 DNA sequence: TGTGCCAGCAGCTTGTCAGGGTCCCCCCAAGAGACCCAGTACTTC. Its translation is CASSLSGSPQETQYF. The chain couples TRBV5-4 to TRBJ2-5, with D maybe TRBD1 (5 bases). Trimming removed 1 base at V and 1 base at J, with 11 bases between. From germline, CDR1 is SGHNT and CDR2 YYREEE (reference sequence). The CDR3 covers 15 residues.

The table lists this clone with a count of one. The rearrangement links TRBV6-6 to TRBJ2-7; possibly TRBD2 for D (6 bases). Trimming cost V 2 bases and J 3 bases, with 8 bases left between them. The CDR3 loop spans 13 amino acids. The germline V gene has CDR1 MNHNY and CDR2 SVGAGI (reference sequence). The DNA for the CDR3 is TGTGCCAGCAGTTACCAGGGAGGCTACGAGCAGTACTTC. Translated, it gives CASSYQGGYEQYF.

The chain couples TRBV18 to TRBJ1-5; TRBD1 matches 7 bases. Losses at the gene ends were 3 bases for V and 3 bases for J; bases not matched to a gene: 5. Germline-derived CDR1 and CDR2 are KGHSH and LQKENI. This CDR3 comprises 15 residues. This CDR3 reads CASSPTGAYNQPQHF. The CDR3, as DNA: TGTGCCAGCTCACCTACAGGGGCCTACAATCAGCCCCAGCATTTT.

The chain uses TRBV4-3 and TRBJ1-3, with D unresolved. Germline V CDR1 and CDR2: LGHNA, YSLEER. V was clipped by 0 bases and J by 0 bases, with 9 bases between them. This CDR3 has 16 residues. CDR3 coding DNA: TGCGCCAGCAGCCAAGATCCGGGGTCCTCTGGAAACACCATATATTTT. Translation gives CASSQDPGSSGNTIYF.

The J gene is TRBJ1-5, the V gene TRBV6-1; TRBD1 agrees at 7 bases. Germline V gives CDR1 MNHNS, CDR2 SASEGT. V dropped 6 bases and J dropped 3; count of bases not matched to a gene: 5. There are 14 residues in the CDR3. CDR3 amino acids: CASRGGGFNQPQHF. The CDR3, as DNA: TGTGCCAGCAGAGGGGGCGGATTCAATCAGCCCCAGCATTTT.

The rearrangement joins TRBV6-5 to TRBJ1-1; possible D gene TRBD1, 6 bases. The germline V gene has CDR1 MNHEY and CDR2 SVGAGI. Trimming stripped 2 bases from V and 4 bases from J, with 17 bases between. The CDR3 consists of 16 residues. CDR3 protein: CASSYEPYRVRTEAFF. The DNA of the CDR3 is TGTGCCAGCAGTTACGAGCCCTACAGGGTACGCACTGAAGCTTTCTTT.

This clone was observed a handful of times. The J gene is TRBJ2-6, the V gene TRBV15; D is unclear. Germline lookup yields CDR1 LNHNV and CDR2 YYDKDF (reference sequence). Trimming pared 0 bases from V and 0 bases from J, leaving 3 bases between. This CDR3 region has 15 residues. This chain's CDR3 is CATSRDNSGANVLTF. The CDR3 nucleotides read TGTGCCACCAGCAGAGACAACTCTGGGGCCAACGTCCTGACTTTC.

V is TRBV2 and J is TRBJ2-7, with TRBD1 identical over 10 bases. Losses at the gene ends were 7 bases for V and 6 bases for J; bases not matched to a gene: 12. There are 15 residues in the CDR3. The germline V gene encodes CDR1 SNHLY and CDR2 FYNNEI. The CDR3 region has the DNA TGTGCCAGCATTAGACAGGGGGCCGCCTCTTCCGAGCAGTACTTC. Translating gives CASIRQGAASSEQYF.

The rearrangement joins TRBV7-3 to TRBJ2-2; D remains unclear. The germline V and J ends were trimmed by 3 bases and 6 bases, with 8 bases remaining between them. CDR1 SGHTA and CDR2 FQGTGA come from the germline V gene. This CDR3 region has 13 residues. The CDR3 reads CASSFTESGELFF. CDR3 DNA: TGTGCCAGCAGCTTCACAGAGTCCGGGGAGCTGTTTTTT.

The V call is TRBV9, the J call TRBJ2-3, with 7 bases matching TRBD2. The CDR3 consists of 16 residues. Germline CDR1 is SGDLS and CDR2 is YYNGEE. Trimming at V came to 0 bases and at J to 3 bases, leaving 7 bases not matched to a gene. CDR3 amino acids: CASSVGYGGETDTQYF. Written as DNA, the CDR3 is TGTGCCAGCAGCGTAGGTTATGGGGGGGAAACAGATACGCAGTATTTT.

V gene TRBV20-1 combines with J gene TRBJ1-2; D gene unclear. Germline V gene lookup returns CDR1 DFQATT and CDR2 SNEGSKA (reference sequence). V lost 6 bases and J lost 4, with 3 bases in between. The CDR3 loop spans 9 amino acids. CDR3 loop: CSAGYGYTF. CDR3 in DNA: TGCAGTGCCGGCTATGGCTACACCTTC.

V usage is TRBV9 and J usage is TRBJ2-2; D is ambiguous. Germline V gives CDR1 SGDLS, CDR2 YYNGEE. V lost 7 bases to trimming and J lost 2 bases, with 9 bases between them. This CDR3 spans 13 amino acids. In DNA, the CDR3 is TGTGCCAGCGCGATCCTTAACACCGGGGAGCTGTTTTTT. Translation gives CASAILNTGELFF.

The chain recombines TRBV15 with TRBJ1-4; D is undetermined. Germline assignment: CDR1 LNHNV and CDR2 YYDKDF (reference sequence). The CDR3 totals 13 residues. Trimming took off 3 bases at V and 7 bases at J, with 9 bases between the two ends. For the CDR3, the DNA is TGTGCCACCAGCAGGCCCAGTACTGAAAAACTGTTTTTT. It specifies CATSRPSTEKLFF.

This clone was observed a single time. At one boundary the junction diverges from the germline segment, which might be a read error. V is TRBV4-2 and J is TRBJ1-1, with unresolved D. CDR1 and CDR2 (germline): LGHNA, YNFKEQ. The CDR3 is made up of 15 amino acids. This chain's CDR3 is CASNQEERQNTEAFF. CDR3 sequence (DNA): TGTGCCAGCAACCAAGAAGAGCGGCAGAACACTGAAGCTTTCTTT.

The chain carries TRBV15 and TRBJ2-3, with 8 bases aligning to TRBD2. Unmatched junction bases numbered 6, after V lost 3 bases and J lost 1 base. CDR1 and CDR2 from the germline V gene are LNHNV and YYDKDF (reference sequence). This CDR3 is built from 16 residues. CDR3 loop: CATSSSGGARTDTQYF. The CDR3 coding sequence is TGTGCCACCAGCAGCTCGGGGGGGGCTCGCACAGATACGCAGTATTTT.

The V and J genes are TRBV6-5 and TRBJ2-7; D might be TRBD2 (6 bases). The CDR3 is 12 amino acids. In germline, CDR1 is MNHEY, CDR2 SVGAGI. V lost 4 bases and J 11 bases, leaving 15 bases between the germline ends. Here the CDR3 reads CASSFPGRDEYF. In nucleotides, the CDR3 is TGTGCCAGCAGTTTCCCCGGGAGAGACGAGTACTTC.